The 18 T cell receptor beta chains reported below all come from one sample, sequenced in a study of cytomegalovirus exposure and HLA in healthy donors. With 60 Vbeta and 13 Jbeta primers, the PCR was carried out. Assay used: immunoSEQ multiplex PCR; TCRdb lists only in-frame clones, some missing. The sample lists roughly 200,000 clones, about 80% occurring once. Input material: PBMCs. These receptors originate from a man between 25 and 39 years old in good health and CMV-seronegative.

The chain is built from TRBV19 and TRBJ2-1, with 8 bases lining up with TRBD2. The CDR3 runs to 16 residues. V trimming: 4 bases; J trimming: 3 bases; junction bases outside the gene matches: 8. Germline V lookup: CDR1 LNHDA, CDR2 SQIVND (reference sequence). CDR3 region: CASSTWQGLGYNEQFF. Here the CDR3 DNA reads TGTGCCAGTAGTACCTGGCAGGGACTAGGCTACAATGAGCAGTTCTTC.

The rearrangement uses TRBV9 and TRBJ2-2, with a weak D call TRBD2 (6 bases). CDR1 and CDR2 from the germline V gene are SGDLS and YYNGEE. The CDR3 extends over 16 amino acids. The V end lost 1 base, the J end lost 6 bases, and 16 bases lay between the germline ends. The CDR3 nucleotides read TGTGCCAGCAGCGTAAAACAGATTCCTAGCGCCGGGGAGCTGTTTTTT. This sequence encodes CASSVKQIPSAGELFF.

This rearrangement joins TRBV28 to TRBJ1-5, with D tentatively TRBD1 (5 bases). CDR1 MDHEN and CDR2 SYDVKM come from the germline V gene. CDR3 size: 15 residues. Trimming took off 5 bases at V and 7 bases at J, with 18 bases between the two ends. Written as DNA, the CDR3 is TGTGCCAGCAGTCCTGCCGGGGGGTTCGGACAGCCCCAGCATTTT. Translated: CASSPAGGFGQPQHF.

The chain employs TRBV25-1 and TRBJ1-1; tentatively, D is TRBD1 (6 bases). Trimming shortened V by 4 bases and J by 7 bases, and 13 bases separated the two germline ends. The germline gives CDR1 MGHDK, CDR2 SYGVNS. The CDR3 consists of 13 residues. The CDR3 nucleotides read TGTGCCAGCAGTGCCCTCGGACAGTTTGAAGCTTTCTTT. Its protein is CASSALGQFEAFF.

The chain carries TRBV6-1 and TRBJ1-5, with D unclear. This CDR3 has 11 amino acids. From germline, CDR1 is MNHNS and CDR2 SASEGT. The V end lost 3 bases, the J end lost 8 bases, and 5 bases lay between the germline ends. In DNA, the CDR3 is TGTGCCAGCAGTGATATTGAGCCCCAGCATTTT. Translated: CASSDIEPQHF.

V is TRBV6-5 and J is TRBJ1-1; D not certain. The CDR3 covers 14 residues. The V gene's germline CDR1 is MNHEY and CDR2 SVGAGI. V was cut by 2 bases and J by 1 base, with 8 bases left in between. This chain's CDR3 is CASSYKGGNTEAFF. CDR3 in DNA: TGTGCCAGCAGTTACAAGGGAGGGAACACTGAAGCTTTCTTT.

This clone was detected a few times. V and J are TRBV2 and TRBJ1-1; D is ambiguous. This CDR3 comprises 11 residues. Per the germline V gene, CDR1 is SNHLY and CDR2 is FYNNEI. Trimming cost V 11 bases and J 5 bases, with 12 bases left between them. This CDR3 is CARATRTEAFF. CDR3 nucleotides: TGTGCCCGAGCCACGAGGACTGAAGCTTTCTTT. The full variable domain, rest sourced from reference TRBV2 and TRBJ1-1, is EPEVTQTPSHQVTQMGQEVILRCVPISNHLYFYWYRQILGQKVEFLVSFYNNEISEKSEIFDDQFSVERPDGSNFTLKIRSTKLEDSAMYFCARATRTEAFFGQGTRLTVV.

Comments on this clone: Additional DNA sequences in this sample encode the identical CDR3. V usage is TRBV4-1 and J usage is TRBJ1-5; the match to TRBD1 covers 7 bases. CDR1 and CDR2 from the germline V gene are MGHRA and YSYEKL. V shed 1 base, J shed 1 base, and the junction held 4 bases outside the gene matches. The CDR3 is 16 amino acids. CDR3: CASSQVLQGSNQPQHF. DNA of the CDR3: TGCGCCAGCAGCCAAGTCCTACAGGGGAGCAATCAGCCCCAGCATTTT.

Comment on this clone: A junction end diverges from the germline sequence, so it may reflect a read error. The same CDR3 arises from other DNA sequences in this sample as well. The rearrangement uses TRBV25-1 and TRBJ2-7; 7 bases fit TRBD1. The CDR3 is 18 amino acids. Germline V gene lookup returns CDR1 MGHDK and CDR2 SYGVNS. The DNA for the CDR3 is TGCGCCAGCAGCGAGAACTCCAACAGGGGAGAGAGCTCCTACGAGCAGTACTTC. This translates into CASSENSNRGESSYEQYF.

This chain uses TRBV6-4 with TRBJ2-2; 13 bases are shared with TRBD2. The length of the CDR3 is 15 residues. V lost 5 bases, J lost 6 bases, and 3 bases stayed unmatched. Germline-derived CDR1 and CDR2 are MRHNA and SNTAGT. The chain's CDR3 is CASSRLAGGSGELFF. Written as DNA, the CDR3 is TGTGCCAGCAGTAGACTAGCGGGAGGTTCCGGGGAGCTGTTTTTT.

The V gene is TRBV5-8, the J gene TRBJ1-6; 7 bases line up with TRBD1. Trimming took 2 bases from V and 6 from J; bases not matched to a gene: 5. From germline, CDR1 is SGHTS and CDR2 YDEGEE. The CDR3 loop spans 15 amino acids. CDR3 in amino acids: CASSFLGTANSPLHF. The CDR3, as DNA: TGTGCCAGCAGCTTTCTGGGGACAGCTAATTCACCCCTCCACTTT. The complete variable domain, with remaining parts taken from reference TRBV5-8 and TRBJ1-6, reads EAGVTQSPTHLIKTRGQQATLRCSPISGHTSVYWYQQALGLGLQFLLWYDEGEERNRGNFPPRFSGRQFPNYSSELNVNALELEDSALYLCASSFLGTANSPLHFGNGTRLTVT.

This clone was recorded once. The J gene is TRBJ2-1, the V gene TRBV19; TRBD2 is a possible D gene (6 bases). V was clipped by 6 bases and J by 8 bases, with 17 bases between them. This CDR3 is 14 amino acids long. Germline CDR1 LNHDA, CDR2 SQIVND (reference sequence). The CDR3 region is CASRALGGGDEQFF. CDR3 bases: TGTGCCAGTAGGGCACTAGGAGGAGGGGATGAGCAGTTCTTC.

In this sample, this clone turned up a few times. The genes are TRBV7-3 and TRBJ2-7; TRBD2 matches at 13 bases. Germline values: CDR1 SGHTA, CDR2 FQGTGA. The CDR3 loop spans 16 amino acids. V was clipped by 2 bases and J by 4 bases; unmatched bases: 5. The CDR3 sequence: CASSLYGTSGTYEQYF. Written as DNA, the CDR3 is TGTGCCAGCAGCTTATATGGGACTAGCGGGACGTACGAGCAGTACTTC. Together with reference TRBV7-3 and TRBJ2-7, the CDR3 gives the full variable domain: GAGVSQTPSNKVTEKGKYVELRCDPISGHTALYWYRQSLGQGPEFLIYFQGTGAADDSGLPNDRFFAVRPEGSVSTLKIQRTERGDSAVYLCASSLYGTSGTYEQYFGPGTRLTVT.

The J gene is TRBJ2-1, the V gene TRBV5-6; maybe TRBD1 (7 bases). The CDR3 totals 15 residues. The germline CDR1 and CDR2 sequences are SGHDT and YYEEEE. Trimming removed 1 base at V and 4 bases at J, with 12 bases between. Written as DNA, the CDR3 is TGTGCCAGCAGCTTGCAGGGGGGAAGGTACAATGAGCAGTTCTTC. Amino acids: CASSLQGGRYNEQFF.

The chain uses TRBV7-6 and TRBJ2-5; 9 bases are a match to TRBD1. The ends lost 4 bases at V and 3 bases at J; junction bases unmatched: 6. The CDR3 is 15 amino acids. The germline CDR1 and CDR2 sequences are SGHVS and FNYEAQ. The CDR3 DNA reads as TGTGCCAGCAGCTCAACAGGGGGCGTTAAAGAGACCCAGTACTTC. Amino acid sequence: CASSSTGGVKETQYF.

In its sample, this clone was seen once. The chain recombines TRBV5-1 with TRBJ1-2; a weak D match, TRBD1 (5 bases). V lost 0 bases, J lost 3 bases, and 9 bases lay in between. Germline V CDR1 and CDR2: SGHRS, YFSETQ. The CDR3 is 14 residues long. DNA of the CDR3: TGCGCCAGCAGCTTGGCCACAGGAGACTATGGCTACACCTTC. Its translation: CASSLATGDYGYTF.

The J gene is TRBJ1-6, the V gene TRBV11-2, with 8 bases matching TRBD1. The CDR3 consists of 16 residues. Germline V gene sequence: CDR1 SGHAT, CDR2 FQNNGV. The trim removed 1 base at V and 9 bases at J, leaving 8 bases unmatched. The CDR3, as DNA: TGTGCCAGCAGCTTAGTGGGCAGGGGGCTTAGTTCACCCCTCCACTTT. Protein product: CASSLVGRGLSSPLHF.

This chain uses TRBV15 with TRBJ2-2; 8 bases fit TRBD2. This CDR3 contains 19 residues. With V trimmed by 1 base and J by 5 bases, 15 bases remained unmatched. The germline gives CDR1 LNHNV, CDR2 YYDKDF (reference sequence). DNA of the CDR3: TGTGCCACCAGCAGAGGGGGGCTAGCGGGCAGATTTAGAACCGGGGAGCTGTTTTTT. This gives the protein CATSRGGLAGRFRTGELFF.